This is a list of T cell receptor beta chains from one sample in a study of blood T cell repertoires in COVID-19. Only in-frame clones appear in the TCRdb table, and some are missing; sequencing was by immunoSEQ multiplex PCR. Counted here are fewer than 200,000 clones, around 80% occurring once; the ten biggest clones make up less than 4.5%. Input material: PBMCs or T cells enriched from blood (not recorded which). Every receptor here comes from a woman in her forties or fifties in a cohort exposed to, infected with or recovered from COVID-19 (not recorded which). CDR3s include the opening cysteine and the closing phenylalanine or tryptophan. Fields, in order: V gene, D gene, J gene, clone size, CDR3 protein, CDR3 DNA. A D gene is named only where the DNA matches it firmly. The size field is filled for only some rows; it gives once, few, many or a size class.

V: TRBV19; D: .; J: TRBJ1-4; size: .; CDR3: CASSKHLQEGNEKLFF; DNA: TGTGCCAGTAGTAAACATCTACAGGAGGGGAATGAAAAACTGTTTTTT
V: TRBV19; D: TRBD2; J: TRBJ2-1; size: .; CDR3: CASSLAGVSYNEQFF; DNA: TGTGCCAGTAGTCTAGCGGGAGTGAGTTACAATGAGCAGTTCTTC
V: TRBV6-5; D: .; J: TRBJ1-2; size: .; CDR3: CASSTQGPNYGYTF; DNA: TGTGCCAGCAGTACCCAGGGGCCGAACTATGGCTACACCTTC
V: TRBV10-3; D: .; J: TRBJ2-7; size: .; CDR3: CASTDQYEQYF; DNA: TGTGCCTCGACAGACCAATACGAGCAGTACTTC
V: TRBV11-2; D: TRBD1; J: TRBJ2-7; size: .; CDR3: CASSLSTGSRSEQYF; DNA: TGTGCCAGCAGCCTATCGACAGGGAGTAGGAGCGAGCAGTACTTC
V: TRBV7-9; D: .; J: TRBJ2-1; size: .; CDR3: CASSLVQGPNEQFF; DNA: TGTGCCAGCAGCTTAGTACAGGGACCCAATGAGCAGTTCTTC
V: TRBV6-4; D: .; J: TRBJ2-1; size: few; CDR3: CASSDTDSTYNEQFF; DNA: TGTGCCAGCAGTGACACGGACAGCACCTACAATGAGCAGTTCTTC
V: TRBV4-1; D: .; J: TRBJ1-2; size: once; CDR3: CASSHSYAGANYGYTF; DNA: TGCGCCAGCAGCCATTCCTACGCGGGAGCTAACTATGGCTACACCTTC
V: TRBV5-1; D: .; J: TRBJ1-1; size: .; CDR3: CASSLSGDTEAFF; DNA: TGCGCCAGCAGCTTGTCAGGGGACACTGAAGCTTTCTTT
V: TRBV6-5; D: .; J: TRBJ2-1; size: .; CDR3: CASTNSWYEQFF; DNA: TGTGCCAGCACCAACTCTTGGTATGAGCAGTTCTTC
V: TRBV7-2; D: TRBD1; J: TRBJ1-2; size: .; CDR3: CASSLRDRVLYGYTF; DNA: TGTGCCAGCAGCCTCAGGGACAGAGTCCTCTATGGCTACACCTTC
V: TRBV25-1; D: .; J: TRBJ1-4; size: .; CDR3: CASSTRTSDEKLFF; DNA: TGTGCCAGCAGTACCCGGACATCGGATGAAAAACTGTTTTTT
V: TRBV9; D: .; J: TRBJ1-2; size: .; CDR3: CASSPRGRGDYGYTF; DNA: TGTGCCAGCAGCCCACGAGGTCGGGGGGACTATGGCTACACCTTC
V: TRBV7-2; D: .; J: TRBJ1-2; size: .; CDR3: CASSHTPGAQGSGYTF; DNA: TGTGCCAGCAGCCACACACCTGGGGCCCAGGGATCAGGCTACACCTTC
V: TRBV2; D: TRBD2; J: TRBJ2-3; size: .; CDR3: CASSDLPFFAGEADTQYF; DNA: TGTGCCAGCAGTGATTTACCCTTTTTCGCGGGAGAAGCAGATACGCAGTATTTT
V: TRBV19; D: .; J: TRBJ2-2; size: .; CDR3: CASSVFTLNGELFF; DNA: TGTGCCAGTAGTGTTTTTACTTTGAACGGGGAGCTGTTTTTT
V: TRBV21-1; D: .; J: TRBJ1-2; size: few; CDR3: CASSKVRDRRQANYGYTF; DNA: TGTGCCAGCAGCAAAGTACGGGACAGGAGACAAGCTAACTATGGCTACACCTTC
V: TRBV7-6; D: .; J: TRBJ1-4; size: .; CDR3: CASSLDELGGEKLFF; DNA: TGTGCCAGCAGCTTAGACGAGCTAGGCGGTGAAAAACTGTTTTTT
V: TRBV9; D: .; J: TRBJ1-6; size: .; CDR3: CASTLGSSYNSPLHF; DNA: TGTGCCAGCACCCTGGGGAGCTCCTATAATTCACCCCTCCACTTT
V: TRBV2; D: .; J: TRBJ1-5; size: .; CDR3: CASSGSGAGNQPQHF; DNA: TGTGCCAGCAGTGGGTCAGGGGCAGGCAATCAGCCCCAGCATTTT
V: TRBV11-2; D: TRBD2; J: TRBJ2-1; size: .; CDR3: CASSSTSGSTYEQFF; DNA: TGTGCCAGCAGCTCGACTAGCGGGAGTACGTATGAGCAGTTCTTC
V: TRBV19; D: TRBD1; J: TRBJ2-4; size: .; CDR3: CASSIGTRGLAKNIQYF; DNA: TGTGCCAGTAGTATAGGAACCAGGGGGCTAGCCAAAAACATTCAGTACTTC
V: TRBV5-6; D: .; J: TRBJ2-7; size: once; CDR3: CASSPDSGGYEQYF; DNA: TGTGCCAGCAGCCCGGACTCCGGAGGGTACGAGCAGTACTTC
V: TRBV29-1; D: TRBD2; J: TRBJ2-7; size: .; CDR3: CSVHSGRSSYEQYF; DNA: TGCAGCGTCCACAGCGGGAGGAGTTCCTACGAGCAGTACTTC
V: TRBV6-1; D: TRBD2; J: TRBJ2-1; size: .; CDR3: CASRRERIYEQFF; DNA: TGTGCCAGCAGGCGGGAGAGGATCTATGAGCAGTTCTTC
V: TRBV2; D: .; J: TRBJ1-1; size: .; CDR3: CASSGDLGQVNTEAFF; DNA: TGTGCCAGCAGTGGCGACCTGGGACAAGTGAACACTGAAGCTTTCTTT
V: TRBV13; D: .; J: TRBJ1-2; size: .; CDR3: CASSFGSVNYGYTF; DNA: TGTGCCAGCAGCTTTGGTAGTGTGAACTATGGCTACACCTTC
V: TRBV19; D: TRBD2; J: TRBJ2-5; size: .; CDR3: CASSRLAGALREDQYF; DNA: TGTGCCAGTAGTAGACTAGCGGGGGCCCTCCGGGAGGACCAGTACTTC
V: TRBV11-2; D: .; J: TRBJ2-2; size: .; CDR3: CASSLGLARNTGELFF; DNA: TGTGCCAGCAGCTTGGGGCTAGCGCGTAACACCGGGGAGCTGTTTTTT
V: TRBV5-5; D: TRBD1; J: TRBJ2-5; size: .; CDR3: CASSLGLQGDVAETQYF; DNA: TGTGCCAGCAGCTTGGGCCTACAGGGGGATGTGGCGGAGACCCAGTACTTC
V: TRBV7-2; D: .; J: TRBJ2-5; size: .; CDR3: CASEASLGRGGETQYF; DNA: TGTGCCAGCGAGGCCAGCCTGGGCCGAGGAGGGGAGACCCAGTACTTC
V: TRBV5-1; D: .; J: TRBJ1-2; size: .; CDR3: CASSLSTGNYGYTF; DNA: TGCGCCAGCAGCTTGTCTACAGGAAACTATGGCTACACCTTC
V: TRBV19; D: .; J: TRBJ1-5; size: .; CDR3: CASQDTNNQPQHF; DNA: TGTGCCAGTCAGGACACCAACAATCAGCCCCAGCATTTT
V: TRBV5-6; D: .; J: TRBJ2-2; size: once; CDR3: CASSLGAETNTGELFF; DNA: TGTGCCAGCAGCTTGGGCGCGGAGACGAACACCGGGGAGCTGTTTTTT
V: TRBV2; D: TRBD1; J: TRBJ2-3; size: .; CDR3: CASSEGGLQGETDTQYF; DNA: TGTGCCAGCAGTGAAGGCGGGTTACAGGGGGAGACAGATACGCAGTATTTT
V: TRBV5-1; D: TRBD1; J: TRBJ2-7; size: .; CDR3: CASSFRDRGQWGGDEQYF; DNA: TGCGCCAGCAGCTTCCGGGACAGGGGGCAATGGGGCGGCGACGAGCAGTACTTC
V: TRBV6-1; D: TRBD1; J: TRBJ2-5; size: .; CDR3: CASSEDHRGTQYF; DNA: TGTGCCAGCAGTGAAGATCACAGGGGGACCCAGTACTTC
V: TRBV5-1; D: TRBD1; J: TRBJ2-5; size: .; CDR3: CASIESGTVFQETQYF; DNA: TGCGCCAGCATCGAGTCGGGGACAGTTTTCCAAGAGACCCAGTACTTC
V: TRBV9; D: .; J: TRBJ1-4; size: .; CDR3: CASSERSGGNEKLFF; DNA: TGTGCCAGCAGCGAACGATCGGGGGGAAATGAAAAACTGTTTTTT
V: TRBV6-5; D: TRBD1; J: TRBJ1-3; size: .; CDR3: CASRDRGTGNTIYF; DNA: TGTGCCAGCCGGGACAGGGGGACTGGAAACACCATATATTTT
V: TRBV5-4; D: .; J: TRBJ1-1; size: .; CDR3: CASSSLRNTEAFF; DNA: TGTGCCAGCAGCTCTCTCAGGAACACTGAAGCTTTCTTT
V: TRBV2; D: .; J: TRBJ1-4; size: .; CDR3: CASSLLGELFF; DNA: TGTGCCAGCAGTTTGTTAGGGGAACTGTTTTTT
V: TRBV21-1; D: .; J: TRBJ2-7; size: once; CDR3: CASSKRPKPGQGASYEQYF; DNA: TGTGCCAGCAGCAAACGACCGAAACCGGGACAGGGGGCTTCCTACGAGCAGTACTTC
V: TRBV29-1; D: .; J: TRBJ1-2; size: .; CDR3: CSVQYRRDNNYGYTF; DNA: TGCAGCGTCCAATACCGCCGGGACAATAACTATGGCTACACCTTC
V: TRBV21-1; D: .; J: TRBJ2-2; size: .; CDR3: CASSKQGAPGELFF; DNA: TGTGCCAGCAGCAAACAGGGGGCGCCCGGGGAGCTGTTTTTT
V: TRBV11-2; D: TRBD1; J: TRBJ2-5; size: .; CDR3: CASRDRAGQETQYF; DNA: TGTGCCTCCCGGGACAGGGCCGGGCAAGAGACCCAGTACTTC
V: TRBV28; D: .; J: TRBJ2-1; size: .; CDR3: CASSLFGSLEQFF; DNA: TGTGCCAGCAGTTTATTCGGGTCGTTAGAGCAGTTCTTC
V: TRBV5-1; D: TRBD2; J: TRBJ2-2; size: once; CDR3: CASSTGLAGYSGELFF; DNA: TGCGCCAGCAGCACCGGATTAGCGGGATACTCCGGGGAGCTGTTTTTT